This T cell receptor beta chain comes out of a study of T cells in Graves' hyperthyroidism and ophthalmopathy. Regions amplified from RNA transcripts were the TCR beta CDR3 regions. Carried out on the TCR CDR3, a first-round RT-PCR used the HTBI primer set. TCRdb reprocessed the multiplex PCR reads with MiXCR, giving one entry per CDR3 protein. This repertoire shows about 660,000 distinct CDR3 sequences, 45% found once; its top ten account for more than 7%. The sample holds many counts of this clonotype. CDR1 is SGHVS, CDR2 FNYEAQ, per germline. The CDR3 sequence is 13 residues long. V lost 0 bases to trimming and J lost 4 bases, with 7 bases between them.

The V gene is TRBV7-6, the J gene TRBJ2-7; D is unclear. This TCR was recovered from an adult man with Graves' disease, either hyperthyroidism or ophthalmopathy (not recorded which). Material for sequencing was peripheral blood or thyroid tissue (not recorded which). CDR3 bases: TGTGCCAGCAGCTTAGCCCTACAGTACGAGCAGTACTTC. Amino acid sequence: CASSLALQYEQYF.